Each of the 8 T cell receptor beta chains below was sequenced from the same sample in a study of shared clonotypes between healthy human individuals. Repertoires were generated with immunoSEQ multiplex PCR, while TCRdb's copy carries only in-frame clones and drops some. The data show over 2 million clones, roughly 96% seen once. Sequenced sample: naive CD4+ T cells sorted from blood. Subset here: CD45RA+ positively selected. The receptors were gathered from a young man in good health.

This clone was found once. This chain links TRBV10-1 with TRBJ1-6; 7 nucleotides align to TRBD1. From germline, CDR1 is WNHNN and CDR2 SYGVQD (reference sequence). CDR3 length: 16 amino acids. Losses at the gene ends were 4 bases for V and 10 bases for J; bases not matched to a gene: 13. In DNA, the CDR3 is TGCGCCAGCAGTGTTGTAAAGAGGGGGCTAAAATCACCCCTCCACTTT. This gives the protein CASSVVKRGLKSPLHF.

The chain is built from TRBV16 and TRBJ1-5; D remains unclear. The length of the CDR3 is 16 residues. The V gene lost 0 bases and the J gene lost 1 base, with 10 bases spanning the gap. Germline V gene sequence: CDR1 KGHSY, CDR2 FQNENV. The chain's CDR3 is CASSQSKRVSNQPQHF. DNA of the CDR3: TGTGCCAGCAGCCAATCGAAAAGGGTCAGCAATCAGCCCCAGCATTTT.

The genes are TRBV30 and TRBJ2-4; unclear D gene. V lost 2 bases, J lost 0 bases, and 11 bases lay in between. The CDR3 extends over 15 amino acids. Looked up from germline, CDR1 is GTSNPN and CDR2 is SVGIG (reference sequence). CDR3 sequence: CAWSKTLLAKNIQYF. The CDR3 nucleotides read TGTGCCTGGAGTAAGACCCTACTAGCCAAAAACATTCAGTACTTC.

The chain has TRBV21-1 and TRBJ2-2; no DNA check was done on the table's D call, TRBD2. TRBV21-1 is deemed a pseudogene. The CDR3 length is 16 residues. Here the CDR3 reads CASSFQRGPNTGELFF. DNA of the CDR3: TGTGCCAGCAGCTTCCAGCGGGGACCGAACACCGGGGAGCTGTTTTTT.

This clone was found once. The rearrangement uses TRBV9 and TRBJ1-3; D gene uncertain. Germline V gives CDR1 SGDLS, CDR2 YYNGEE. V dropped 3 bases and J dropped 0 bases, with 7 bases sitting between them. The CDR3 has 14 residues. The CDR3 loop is CASSGRNSGNTIYF. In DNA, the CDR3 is TGTGCCAGCAGCGGTAGGAACTCTGGAAACACCATATATTTT.

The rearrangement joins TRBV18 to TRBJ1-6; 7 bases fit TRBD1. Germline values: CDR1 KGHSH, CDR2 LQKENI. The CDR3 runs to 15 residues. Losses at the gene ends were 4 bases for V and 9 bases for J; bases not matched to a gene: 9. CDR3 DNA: TGTGCCAGCTCACGGGAAGGACAGGTTGGTTCACCCCTCCACTTT. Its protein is CASSREGQVGSPLHF.

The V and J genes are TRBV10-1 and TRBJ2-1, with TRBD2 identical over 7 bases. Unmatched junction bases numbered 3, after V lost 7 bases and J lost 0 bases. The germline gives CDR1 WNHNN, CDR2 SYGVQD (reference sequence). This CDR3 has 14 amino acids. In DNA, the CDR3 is TGCGCCAGCACCGGGGGGAGCTCCTACAATGAGCAGTTCTTC. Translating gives CASTGGSSYNEQFF.

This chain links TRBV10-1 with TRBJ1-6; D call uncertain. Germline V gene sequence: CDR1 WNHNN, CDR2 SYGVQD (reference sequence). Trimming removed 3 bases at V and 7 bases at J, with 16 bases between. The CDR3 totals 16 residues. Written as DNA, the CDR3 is TGCGCCAGCAGTGAAGGCTCGGGGTACCGAAATTCACCCCTCCACTTT. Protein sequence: CASSEGSGYRNSPLHF.